The clone carrying this T cell receptor beta chain appeared a few times. Germline loops: CDR1 LNHDA, CDR2 SQIVND (reference sequence). CDR3 length equals 15 residues. V lost 3 bases and J lost 1, with 10 bases in between. These data belong to a study of blood T cell repertoires in COVID-19. Study at large: Material from acute and convalescent COVID-19 was sourced from the United States, Italy and Spain. The analysed material was cDNA or gDNA that came from T cells, B-cell-depleted T cells, or PBMCs.

Original data processing: Reference gene primer amplification gave nucleated cell count estimates. The method was immunoSEQ multiplex PCR; TCRdb's version includes in-frame clones alone and lacks a portion of them. That table is the source of V, J and clone size, and D and trimming were worked out from the DNA. The repertoire holds around 220,000 clones, about 88% seen once, with roughly 2% in the top ten. This rearrangement joins TRBV19 to TRBJ1-5; D perhaps matches TRBD1 (6 bases). This TCR derives from a man between 40 and 49 years old with active or convalescent COVID-19. The sample comprised peripheral blood. For the CDR3, the DNA is TGTGCCAGTAGTATGGTTAGGGGGAGCAATCAGCCCCAGCATTTT. Its translation is CASSMVRGSNQPQHF. Looking up the rest from reference TRBV19 and TRBJ1-5 gives the full variable domain: DGGITQSPKYLFRKEGQNVTLSCEQNLNHDAMYWYRQDPGQGLRLIYYSQIVNDFQKGDIAEGYSVSREKKESFPLTVTSAQKNPTAFYLCASSMVRGSNQPQHFGDGTRLSIL.